This is a list of T cell receptor beta chains from one sample in a study of identifying expanded T cells in peripheral blood. Sequencing used immunoSEQ multiplex PCR; TCRdb keeps in-frame clones, though not all of them. Of 70,000 to 95,000 clones in the sample, about nine tenths were seen once. Input material: blood. These receptors were collected from a person between 18 and 75 years old in good health. Both conserved end residues are part of each CDR3. Each record gives: J gene, clone size, D gene, V gene, CDR3 DNA, CDR3 protein. A D gene is named only where the DNA matches it firmly. Size values are once, few and many counts, or a class for expanded clones, and some rows have none.

>TRBJ2-5|-|TRBD2|TRBV29-1
TGCAGTGCGCGGGGGGGAGGACAAGAGACCCAGTACTTC
CSARGGGQETQYF
>TRBJ2-7|once|TRBD2|TRBV27
TGTGCCAGCAGTTTAGACCCGGGAGGATACGAGCAGTACTTC
CASSLDPGGYEQYF
>TRBJ2-7|-|-|TRBV21-1
TGTGCCAGCAGCAAATGTCTACAGTACTTC
CASSKCLQYF
>TRBJ1-5|-|TRBD1|TRBV28
TGTGCCAGCAGTCCGGACAGGGGGCTGGGCAATCAGCCCCAGCATTTT
CASSPDRGLGNQPQHF
>TRBJ1-4|-|TRBD1|TRBV4-1
TGCGCCAGCAGCCAGCTACCGGGACAGGGGAATGAAAAACTGTTTTTT
CASSQLPGQGNEKLFF
>TRBJ2-1|-|TRBD2|TRBV4-2
TGTGCCAGCAGCCCCTCGGGACTAGCGGAATACAATGAGCAGTTCTTC
CASSPSGLAEYNEQFF
>TRBJ2-3|-|-|TRBV27
TGTGCCAGCAGGGGCACAGATACGCAGTATTTT
CASRGTDTQYF
>TRBJ1-2|few|TRBD1|TRBV6-5
TGTGCCAGCAGTCGGGGGACAGGGGTCGGCTACACCTTC
CASSRGTGVGYTF
>TRBJ2-7|-|-|TRBV9
TGTGCCAGCAGCGTAGTGGGCGAGCAGTACTTC
CASSVVGEQYF
>TRBJ1-4|once|-|TRBV5-6
TGTGCCAGCAGTGTCTTCGGTGGGGGGAATTATGAAAAACTGTTTTTT
CASSVFGGGNYEKLFF
>TRBJ1-5|few|-|TRBV6-1
TGTGCCAGCAGTGTGTCAGGTGGGGTTAGGCAGCCCCAGCATTTT
CASSVSGGVRQPQHF
>TRBJ1-3|-|TRBD1|TRBV6-6
TGTGCCAGCAGTTACTCCGGACAGGGTATAGGAAACACCATATATTTT
CASSYSGQGIGNTIYF
>TRBJ1-4|-|TRBD1|TRBV7-8
TGTGCCAGCAGCTACGGGACAGGGACGAATGAAAAACTGTTTTTT
CASSYGTGTNEKLFF
>TRBJ2-2|-|-|TRBV14
TGTGCCAGCAGCCCGAGGACAGCGAACACCGGGGAGCTGTTTTTT
CASSPRTANTGELFF
>TRBJ2-3|-|-|TRBV6-4
TGTGCCAGCAGTGAGGCAGGGGGCACAGATACGCAGTATTTT
CASSEAGGTDTQYF
>TRBJ2-1|-|TRBD2|TRBV5-1
TGCGCCAGCAGCTTACTAGCGGGGGGACAGAACAATGAGCAGTTCTTC
CASSLLAGGQNNEQFF
>TRBJ2-1|-|-|TRBV12-5
TGTGCTAGTGGTTTGGCATTTGAGCAGTTCTTC
CASGLAFEQFF
>TRBJ2-7|-|-|TRBV6-1
TGTGCCAGCAGTGTTTCGGACGCGGCCTACGAGCAGTACTTC
CASSVSDAAYEQYF
>TRBJ2-3|-|-|TRBV9
TGTGCCAGCAGCGACGATTTAGATACGCAGTATTTT
CASSDDLDTQYF
>TRBJ1-2|-|-|TRBV7-9
TGTGCCAGCAGCTTAGCTGGGAGCCCCTATGGCTACACCTTC
CASSLAGSPYGYTF
>TRBJ1-2|few|TRBD1|TRBV6-6
TGTGCCAGCAGTTACTCGGGACAGGGAGAAGGTTATGGCTACACCTTC
CASSYSGQGEGYGYTF
>TRBJ1-4|-|-|TRBV2
TGTGCCAGCAGGAGGCGGGATGAAAAACTGTTTTTT
CASRRRDEKLFF
>TRBJ2-5|once|TRBD2|TRBV9
TGTGCCAGCAGCGTAGGCCTAGCGGGGGGCCCAATCCAAGAGACCCAGTACTTC
CASSVGLAGGPIQETQYF
>TRBJ2-2|-|-|TRBV7-2
TGTGCCAGCAGCGCCCCTGTAGGCGTGGAGCTGTTTTTT
CASSAPVGVELFF
>TRBJ2-7|-|-|TRBV10-3
TGTGCCATCAGTCCCTCTACATACAGGGAAAATGGCGAGCAGTACTTC
CAISPSTYRENGEQYF
>TRBJ1-1|-|-|TRBV5-1
TGCGCCAGCACCTGGGGACTAATGAACACTGAAGCTTTCTTT
CASTWGLMNTEAFF
>TRBJ2-2|-|-|TRBV7-3
TGTGCCAGCAGCTCCCGAATGGGGGCGCCCGGGGAGCTGTTTTTT
CASSSRMGAPGELFF
>TRBJ1-5|-|-|TRBV4-1
TGCGCCAGCAGCCAAGATCTTACAGCTACTCAGCCCCAGCATTTT
CASSQDLTATQPQHF
>TRBJ2-7|-|-|TRBV9
TGTGCCAGCAGCGTTCGACAGGCGGACGGCGAGCAGTACTTC
CASSVRQADGEQYF
>TRBJ2-3|once|-|TRBV6-4
TGTGCCAGCAGTGACAGTGCTAGCACAGATACGCAGTATTTT
CASSDSASTDTQYF
>TRBJ2-3|-|-|TRBV27
TGTGCCAGCAGGGGGGAGCGGGTACCCACAGATACGCAGTATTTT
CASRGERVPTDTQYF